The rows below give T cell receptor beta chains drawn from one sample of a study of beta chain features in type 1 diabetes. Libraries were prepared by immunoSEQ multiplex PCR; TCRdb keeps only in-frame clonotypes and omits some of them. The sample lists around 200,000 clones, around an eighth occurring once. The material sequenced was central memory CD4+ T cells from blood. The receptor set was obtained from a woman between 18 and 29 years old in good health. CDR3s include the opening cysteine and the closing phenylalanine or tryptophan. The D gene is left open where the match is weak. Size is omitted from some rows. Given values are once, few, many or a class for expanded clones.

DNA: TGTGCCAGCAGTTTAAGGGGCGGCACCGGGGAGCTGTTTTTT; CDR3: CASSLRGGTGELFF; J: TRBJ2-2; D: .; size: .; V: TRBV28
DNA: TGCGCCAGCAGCCCGAGACTAGCTTCGGGGGTAAATGAGCAGTTCTTC; CDR3: CASSPRLASGVNEQFF; J: TRBJ2-1; D: TRBD2; size: .; V: TRBV4-1
DNA: TGTGCCTGGAGCGCGGGCCGGACGGTTCTAATGAACACTGAAGCTTTCTTT; CDR3: CAWSAGRTVLMNTEAFF; J: TRBJ1-1; D: .; size: .; V: TRBV30
DNA: TGTGCCAGCAGCCAAGGATTCGGGAGAGTCGACGAGCAGTACTTC; CDR3: CASSQGFGRVDEQYF; J: TRBJ2-7; D: .; size: few; V: TRBV4-2
DNA: TGTGCCAGCAAACTTCCTCGGACAGGGATCTATGGCTACACCTTC; CDR3: CASKLPRTGIYGYTF; J: TRBJ1-2; D: TRBD1; size: .; V: TRBV28
DNA: TGCGCCAGCAGGCCTAGCGGGGGGTATGAGCAGTTCTTC; CDR3: CASRPSGGYEQFF; J: TRBJ2-1; D: TRBD2; size: few; V: TRBV5-1
DNA: TGTGCCAGCAGCGCCGACAGGGATGGCTACACCTTC; CDR3: CASSADRDGYTF; J: TRBJ1-2; D: TRBD1; size: few; V: TRBV9
DNA: TGCGCCAGCTCCCGACTAGCGGGAGACACCGGGGAGCTGTTTTTT; CDR3: CASSRLAGDTGELFF; J: TRBJ2-2; D: TRBD2; size: few; V: TRBV5-1
DNA: TGCGCCAGCAGCCCAGGGACTAGCGTTGAGACCCAGTACTTC; CDR3: CASSPGTSVETQYF; J: TRBJ2-5; D: TRBD2; size: few; V: TRBV5-1
DNA: TGTGCCAGCACCGATGACCTGGACCCGACTAAGCATGGCTACACCTTC; CDR3: CASTDDLDPTKHGYTF; J: TRBJ1-2; D: .; size: few; V: TRBV7-9
DNA: TGTGCCAGCAGTTATTCGATGAGAGACATTCAGTACTTC; CDR3: CASSYSMRDIQYF; J: TRBJ2-4; D: .; size: .; V: TRBV7-9
DNA: TGTGCCAGCTCACCAAAGGCGGGGCACGGGCACACTGAAGCTTTCTTT; CDR3: CASSPKAGHGHTEAFF; J: TRBJ1-1; D: .; size: .; V: TRBV18
DNA: TGTGCCAGCAGCGGGAGGACAGGGTTTGGTGGGGCCAACGTCCTGACTTTC; CDR3: CASSGRTGFGGANVLTF; J: TRBJ2-6; D: TRBD1; size: few; V: TRBV9
DNA: TGTGCCAGCAGCGGCTCCGACAGCCTGTTTTTT; CDR3: CASSGSDSLFF; J: TRBJ1-4; D: .; size: few; V: TRBV5-6
DNA: TGCGCCAGCAGCTTGGCGGGAGCGGCAGATACGCAGTATTTT; CDR3: CASSLAGAADTQYF; J: TRBJ2-3; D: .; size: .; V: TRBV5-1
DNA: TGTGCCAGCAGTTCCGGGACAGGGACCTACGAGCAGTACTTC; CDR3: CASSSGTGTYEQYF; J: TRBJ2-7; D: TRBD1; size: .; V: TRBV2
DNA: TGTGCCAGCAGCCGGCAGGGATACACTGAAGCTTTCTTT; CDR3: CASSRQGYTEAFF; J: TRBJ1-1; D: .; size: .; V: TRBV14
DNA: TGTGCCAGCAGTGGACAGGGACGCACTGAAGCTTTCTTT; CDR3: CASSGQGRTEAFF; J: TRBJ1-1; D: TRBD1; size: few; V: TRBV2
DNA: TGTGCCAGCAGCCAGGGTTGGGGGAACACTGAAGCTTTCTTT; CDR3: CASSQGWGNTEAFF; J: TRBJ1-1; D: .; size: few; V: TRBV7-3
DNA: TGTGCCGCTACTAGCGGGAGGCCTGATACGCAGTATTTT; CDR3: CAATSGRPDTQYF; J: TRBJ2-3; D: TRBD2; size: .; V: TRBV30
DNA: TGCAGCGTTGGTCAGGGGACGTCTACAGATACGCAGTATTTT; CDR3: CSVGQGTSTDTQYF; J: TRBJ2-3; D: .; size: few; V: TRBV29-1
DNA: TGTGCCAGTAGTATAGATAGAGCGGGGTCCTACAATGAGCAGTTCTTC; CDR3: CASSIDRAGSYNEQFF; J: TRBJ2-1; D: TRBD2; size: few; V: TRBV19
DNA: TGTGCCAGCAGCGGGACTAGCGGATACACCGGGGAGCTGTTTTTT; CDR3: CASSGTSGYTGELFF; J: TRBJ2-2; D: TRBD2; size: .; V: TRBV13
DNA: TGTGCCTGGAGTTTAACAGCCAGCAATCAGCCCCAGCATTTT; CDR3: CAWSLTASNQPQHF; J: TRBJ1-5; D: .; size: few; V: TRBV30
DNA: TGTGCCAGCAGCTCAACCTCCCAGGGATTAACCTCTGGGGCCAACGTCCTGACTTTC; CDR3: CASSSTSQGLTSGANVLTF; J: TRBJ2-6; D: .; size: few; V: TRBV7-2
DNA: TGCGCCAGCAGCCAAGCAGGCACCAGCTCCTACAATGAGCAGTTCTTC; CDR3: CASSQAGTSSYNEQFF; J: TRBJ2-1; D: .; size: .; V: TRBV4-1
DNA: TGTGCCTGCCTCACCGCGGGACAGGAAAAGATGTACGGCTACACCTTC; CDR3: CACLTAGQEKMYGYTF; J: TRBJ1-2; D: TRBD1; size: few; V: TRBV30
DNA: TGCGCCAGCAGCTTGGCGGGGACAGGGGGTAACTATGGCTACACCTTC; CDR3: CASSLAGTGGNYGYTF; J: TRBJ1-2; D: TRBD1; size: few; V: TRBV5-1
DNA: TGTGCCAGCAGCTTTAGCGGGAGGGCCGTGGCCCAGTACTTC; CDR3: CASSFSGRAVAQYF; J: TRBJ2-5; D: TRBD2; size: few; V: TRBV7-2
DNA: TGTGCCAGCAGTGACCGTCACAGGGGGCCTGTTGGGCAGCCCCAGCATTTT; CDR3: CASSDRHRGPVGQPQHF; J: TRBJ1-5; D: TRBD1; size: few; V: TRBV27
DNA: TGTGCCAGCAGCTTAGAACAGGGGGTGAGGGGCTACACCTTC; CDR3: CASSLEQGVRGYTF; J: TRBJ1-2; D: TRBD1; size: .; V: TRBV7-8
DNA: TGTGCCAGCAGCCGGTCTAGCGGGATCAGCACAGATACGCAGTATTTT; CDR3: CASSRSSGISTDTQYF; J: TRBJ2-3; D: TRBD2; size: few; V: TRBV14
DNA: TGTGCCAGCTCAACTCGGGAGGCGAACGGAAACACCATATATTTT; CDR3: CASSTREANGNTIYF; J: TRBJ1-3; D: .; size: .; V: TRBV18
DNA: TGTGCCTGGAGCGGGACTAGCGGGAGGGCTCGGTACTACGAGCAGTACTTC; CDR3: CAWSGTSGRARYYEQYF; J: TRBJ2-7; D: TRBD2; size: few; V: TRBV30
DNA: TGTGCCAGCAGTTTAATAGAGCGGTTTCTTCACACAGATACGCAGTATTTT; CDR3: CASSLIERFLHTDTQYF; J: TRBJ2-3; D: .; size: .; V: TRBV27
DNA: TGTGCCAGCAGTACCCACGTCCGGCGGAACTATGGCTACACCTTC; CDR3: CASSTHVRRNYGYTF; J: TRBJ1-2; D: .; size: .; V: TRBV27
DNA: TGTGCCAGCCAAGGGGGCGCGATTCCCTATGGCTACACCTTC; CDR3: CASQGGAIPYGYTF; J: TRBJ1-2; D: TRBD1; size: .; V: TRBV28
DNA: TGTGCCAGCAGCTTAGGAGACAGGGAGCAGGAGACCCAGTACTTC; CDR3: CASSLGDREQETQYF; J: TRBJ2-5; D: TRBD1; size: few; V: TRBV7-2
DNA: TGTGCCTGGAGTGCTCCCTGGGGGGGCGGGCAAGAGACCCAGTACTTC; CDR3: CAWSAPWGGGQETQYF; J: TRBJ2-5; D: .; size: .; V: TRBV30
DNA: TGTGCCAGTACCTGGGACAGGGTTAACTATGGCTACACCTTC; CDR3: CASTWDRVNYGYTF; J: TRBJ1-2; D: TRBD1; size: few; V: TRBV19
DNA: TGTGCCAGCAGCCGTCAGGGTGATAAAGAGACCCAGTACTTC; CDR3: CASSRQGDKETQYF; J: TRBJ2-5; D: .; size: few; V: TRBV7-9
DNA: TGTGCCAGCTCACCACTCAGGGGCTGGCAAGAGACCCAGTACTTC; CDR3: CASSPLRGWQETQYF; J: TRBJ2-5; D: .; size: few; V: TRBV18
DNA: TGTGCCAGCAAACCGACGGGACAGGGGGACACTGAAGCTTTCTTT; CDR3: CASKPTGQGDTEAFF; J: TRBJ1-1; D: TRBD1; size: few; V: TRBV28